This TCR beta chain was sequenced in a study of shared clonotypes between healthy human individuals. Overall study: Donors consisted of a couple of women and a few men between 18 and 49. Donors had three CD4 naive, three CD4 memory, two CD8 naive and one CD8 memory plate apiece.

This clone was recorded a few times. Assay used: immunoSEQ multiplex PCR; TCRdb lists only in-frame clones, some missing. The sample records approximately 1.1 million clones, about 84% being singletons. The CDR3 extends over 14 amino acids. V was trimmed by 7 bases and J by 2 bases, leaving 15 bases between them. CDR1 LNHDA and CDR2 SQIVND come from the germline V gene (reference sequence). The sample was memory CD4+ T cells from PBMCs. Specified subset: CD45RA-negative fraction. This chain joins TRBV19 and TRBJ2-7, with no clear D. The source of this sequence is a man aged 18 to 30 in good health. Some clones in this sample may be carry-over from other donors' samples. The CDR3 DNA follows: TGTGCCAGTATCGACACACGAAGCCCCTACGAGCAGTACTTC. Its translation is CASIDTRSPYEQYF.